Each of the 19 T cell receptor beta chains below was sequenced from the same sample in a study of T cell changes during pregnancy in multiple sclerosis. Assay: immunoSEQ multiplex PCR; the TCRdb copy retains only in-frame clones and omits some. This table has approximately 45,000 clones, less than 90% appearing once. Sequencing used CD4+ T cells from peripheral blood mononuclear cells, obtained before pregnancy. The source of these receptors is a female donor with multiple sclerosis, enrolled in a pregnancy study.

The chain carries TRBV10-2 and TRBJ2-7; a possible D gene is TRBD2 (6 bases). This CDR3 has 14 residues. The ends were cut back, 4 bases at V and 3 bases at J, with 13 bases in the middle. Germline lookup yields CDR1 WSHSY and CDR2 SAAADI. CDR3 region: CASSAGRWGYEQYF. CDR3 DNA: TGCGCCAGCAGTGCGGGGAGGTGGGGCTACGAGCAGTACTTC.

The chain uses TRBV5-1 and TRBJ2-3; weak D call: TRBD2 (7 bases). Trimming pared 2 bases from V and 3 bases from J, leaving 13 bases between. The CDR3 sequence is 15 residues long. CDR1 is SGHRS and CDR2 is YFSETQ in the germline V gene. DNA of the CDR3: TGCGCCAGCAGCTTCTCCAGGGGAGGGACAGATACGCAGTATTTT. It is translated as CASSFSRGGTDTQYF. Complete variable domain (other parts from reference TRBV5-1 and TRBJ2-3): KAGVTQTPRYLIKTRGQQVTLSCSPISGHRSVSWYQQTPGQGLQFLFEYFSETQRNKGNFPGRFSGRQFSNSRSEMNVSTLELGDSALYLCASSFSRGGTDTQYFGPGTRLTVL.

The CDR3 loop reads CASSYSVAGAYEQYF. Written as DNA, the CDR3 is TGTGCCAGCAGTTACAGTGTCGCCGGGGCCTACGAGCAGTACTTC. This rearrangement joins TRBV6-5 to TRBJ2-7; D is perhaps TRBD2 (5 bases). Germline V CDR1 and CDR2: MNHEY, SVGAGI. Between the trimmed V and J ends, which lost 2 bases and 2 bases, there was a span of 13 bases. This CDR3 has 15 residues.

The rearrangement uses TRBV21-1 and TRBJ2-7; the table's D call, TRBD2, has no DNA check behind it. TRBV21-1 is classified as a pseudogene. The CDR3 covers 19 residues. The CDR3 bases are TGTGCCAGCAGCAAATTTCTCGGGACTAGCGGGAGTGGGTCCTACGAGCAGTACTTC. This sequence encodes CASSKFLGTSGSGSYEQYF.

The DNA of the CDR3 is TGTGCCAGTAGTGCGCCCGGGACAGTGGGATACGAGCAGTACTTC. Translation gives CASSAPGTVGYEQYF. This chain connects TRBV19 to TRBJ2-7; 7 bases map to TRBD1. J was trimmed by 4 bases and V by 5 bases; bases with no gene match: 11. Germline CDR1 is LNHDA and CDR2 is SQIVND (reference sequence). This CDR3 has 15 residues. Drawing the rest from reference TRBV19 and TRBJ2-7, the complete variable domain is DGGITQSPKYLFRKEGQNVTLSCEQNLNHDAMYWYRQDPGQGLRLIYYSQIVNDFQKGDIAEGYSVSREKKESFPLTVTSAQKNPTAFYLCASSAPGTVGYEQYFGPGTRLTVT.

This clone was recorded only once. The DNA of the CDR3 is TGCGCCAGCAAGGAACAGGGGAACACTGAAGCTTTCTTT. Amino acids: CASKEQGNTEAFF. V gene TRBV5-1 combines with J gene TRBJ1-1, with TRBD1 as a possible D gene (6 bases). Germline assignment: CDR1 SGHRS and CDR2 YFSETQ. The V end was cut by 6 bases, the J end by 1 base, with 10 bases between. The CDR3 has 13 residues.

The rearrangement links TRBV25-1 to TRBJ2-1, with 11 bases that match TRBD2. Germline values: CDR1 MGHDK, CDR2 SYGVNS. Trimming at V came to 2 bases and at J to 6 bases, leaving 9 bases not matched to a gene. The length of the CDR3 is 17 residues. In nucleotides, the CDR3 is TGTGCCAGCAGTGAAGATCGACTAGCGGGAAGGGCCAATGAGCAGTTCTTC. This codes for CASSEDRLAGRANEQFF.

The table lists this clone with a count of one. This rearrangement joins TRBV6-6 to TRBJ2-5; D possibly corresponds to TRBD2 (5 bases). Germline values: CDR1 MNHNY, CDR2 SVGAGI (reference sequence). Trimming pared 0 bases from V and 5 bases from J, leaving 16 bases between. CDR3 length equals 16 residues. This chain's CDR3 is CASSYSGTTRGETQYF. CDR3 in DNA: TGTGCCAGCAGTTACTCTGGCACTACACGCGGGGAGACCCAGTACTTC.

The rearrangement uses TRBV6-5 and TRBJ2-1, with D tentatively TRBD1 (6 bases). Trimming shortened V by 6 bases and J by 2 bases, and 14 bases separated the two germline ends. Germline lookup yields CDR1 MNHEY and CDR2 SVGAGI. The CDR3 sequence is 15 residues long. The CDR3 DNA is TGTGCCAGCAGGGACAGCCTACTACCCTACAATGAGCAGTTCTTC. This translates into CASRDSLLPYNEQFF.

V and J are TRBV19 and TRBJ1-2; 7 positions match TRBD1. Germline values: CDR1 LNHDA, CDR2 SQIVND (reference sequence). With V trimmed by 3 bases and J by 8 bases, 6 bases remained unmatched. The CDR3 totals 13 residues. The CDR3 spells CASSIGQVGGYTF. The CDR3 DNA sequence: TGTGCCAGTAGTATCGGACAGGTCGGAGGCTACACCTTC.

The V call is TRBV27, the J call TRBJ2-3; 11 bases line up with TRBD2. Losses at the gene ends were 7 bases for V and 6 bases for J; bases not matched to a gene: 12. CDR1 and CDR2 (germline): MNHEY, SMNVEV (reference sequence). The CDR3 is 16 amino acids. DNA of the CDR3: TGTGCCAGCAATCCGGGACTAGCGGAGGGTAGGGATACGCAGTATTTT. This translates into CASNPGLAEGRDTQYF.

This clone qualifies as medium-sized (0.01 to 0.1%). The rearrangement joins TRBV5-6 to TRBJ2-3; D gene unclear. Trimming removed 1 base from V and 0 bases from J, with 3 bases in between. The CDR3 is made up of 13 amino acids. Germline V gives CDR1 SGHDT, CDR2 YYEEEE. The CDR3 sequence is CASSLLSTDTQYF. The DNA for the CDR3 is TGTGCCAGCAGCTTGCTGAGCACAGATACGCAGTATTTT.

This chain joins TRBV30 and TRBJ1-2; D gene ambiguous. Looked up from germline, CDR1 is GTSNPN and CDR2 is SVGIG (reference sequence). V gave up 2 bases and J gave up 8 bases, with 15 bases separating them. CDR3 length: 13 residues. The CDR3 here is CAWSSSDFRGYTF. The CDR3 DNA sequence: TGTGCCTGGAGTAGTTCGGACTTCAGGGGCTACACCTTC.

DNA for the CDR3: TGTGCCAGCAGTGACTCGATTTCCCTCCGGAGGGTACATGAGCAGTTCTTC. It yields the protein CASSDSISLRRVHEQFF. The chain combines TRBV6-4 with TRBJ2-1; weak D call: TRBD2 (6 bases). Trimming removed 0 bases at V and 8 bases at J, with 20 bases between. The CDR3 covers 17 residues. Germline CDR1 reads MRHNA; CDR2 reads SNTAGT.

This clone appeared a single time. CDR3 in amino acids: CASRKTTGAGNTGELFF. The CDR3 DNA sequence: TGTGCCAGCAGGAAGACCACAGGGGCTGGGAACACCGGGGAGCTGTTTTTT. V and J are TRBV5-4 and TRBJ2-2, with 7 bases fitting TRBD1. Germline V gives CDR1 SGHNT, CDR2 YYREEE (reference sequence). This CDR3 is 17 amino acids long. V trimming: 5 bases; J trimming: 1 base; junction bases outside the gene matches: 11.

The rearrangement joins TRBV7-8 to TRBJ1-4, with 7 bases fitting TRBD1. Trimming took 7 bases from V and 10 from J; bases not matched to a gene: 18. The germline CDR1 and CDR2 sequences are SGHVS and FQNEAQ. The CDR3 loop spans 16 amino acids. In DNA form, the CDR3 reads TGTGCCAGCACCCAGGGGGGACAGACCGGCTATGGAAAACTGTTTTTT. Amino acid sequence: CASTQGGQTGYGKLFF.

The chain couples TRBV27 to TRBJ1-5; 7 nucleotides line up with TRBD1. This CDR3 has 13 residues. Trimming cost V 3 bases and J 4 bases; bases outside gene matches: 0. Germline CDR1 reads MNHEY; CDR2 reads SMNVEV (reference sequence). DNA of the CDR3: TGTGCCAGCAGTTTGACAGGGAATCAGCCCCAGCATTTT. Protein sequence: CASSLTGNQPQHF.

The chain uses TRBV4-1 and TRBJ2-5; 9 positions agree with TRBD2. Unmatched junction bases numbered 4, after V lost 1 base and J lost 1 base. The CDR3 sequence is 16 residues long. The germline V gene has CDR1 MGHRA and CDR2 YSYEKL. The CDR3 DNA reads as TGCGCCAGCAGCCAAGGCGGGGGGGCCGGCCAAGAGACCCAGTACTTC. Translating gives CASSQGGGAGQETQYF.

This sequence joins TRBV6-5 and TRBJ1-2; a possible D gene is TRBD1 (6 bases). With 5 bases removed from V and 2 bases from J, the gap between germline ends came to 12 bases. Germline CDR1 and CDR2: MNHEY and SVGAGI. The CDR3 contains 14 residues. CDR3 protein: CASSQLQGNYGYTF. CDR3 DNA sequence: TGTGCCAGCAGTCAGTTACAGGGAAACTATGGCTACACCTTC.